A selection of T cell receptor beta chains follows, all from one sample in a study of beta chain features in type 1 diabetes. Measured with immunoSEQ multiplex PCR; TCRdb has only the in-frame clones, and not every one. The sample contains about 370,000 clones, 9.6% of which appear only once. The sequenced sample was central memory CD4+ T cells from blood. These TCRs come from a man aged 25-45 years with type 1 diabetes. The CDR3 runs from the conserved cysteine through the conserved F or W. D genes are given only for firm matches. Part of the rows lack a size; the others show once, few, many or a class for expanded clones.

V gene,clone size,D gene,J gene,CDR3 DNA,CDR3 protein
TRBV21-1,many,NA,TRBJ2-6,TGTGCCAGCATAAGTGGTTCTGGGGCCAACGTCCTGACTTTC,CASISGSGANVLTF
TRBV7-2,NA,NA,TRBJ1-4,TGTGCCAGCAGCCGCATCGGGACGGAGAATGAAAAACTGTTTTTT,CASSRIGTENEKLFF
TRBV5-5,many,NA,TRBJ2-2,TGTGCCAGCAGCTTATCGCTAGCGTCTTTAACCGGGGAGCTGTTTTTT,CASSLSLASLTGELFF
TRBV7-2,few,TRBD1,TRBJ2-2,TGTGCCAGCAGCTTTATGGGACAGGGGGCCGGCGGGGAGCTGTTTTTT,CASSFMGQGAGGELFF
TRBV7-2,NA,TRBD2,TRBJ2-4,TGTGCCAGCAGCCCAAGAGCGGGAGGGGACCTAGCCAAAAACATTCAGTACTTC,CASSPRAGGDLAKNIQYF
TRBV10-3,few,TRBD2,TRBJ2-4,TGTGCCAGCAGTCCCTACCTTAGCGGGCGCTTAGCCAAAAACATTCAGTACTTC,CASSPYLSGRLAKNIQYF
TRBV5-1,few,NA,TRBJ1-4,TGCGCCAGCAGCTCCCGACAGGCCACCAGTAATGAAAAACTGTTTTTT,CASSSRQATSNEKLFF
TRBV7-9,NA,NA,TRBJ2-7,TGTGCCAGCAGCTTAGACGGGACCAAGATCAACTTC,CASSLDGTKINF
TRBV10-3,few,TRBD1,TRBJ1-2,TGTGCCATCAGTGCCCTAGGGGGCGGAGGAGGCTACACCTTC,CAISALGGGGGYTF
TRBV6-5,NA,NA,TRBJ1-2,TGTGCCAGCAGAGCGATTGGCTCAAACTATGGCTACACCTTC,CASRAIGSNYGYTF
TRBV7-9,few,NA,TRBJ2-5,TGTGCCAGCAGCTCCTTCTTTGCCGGGGAGACCCAGTACTTC,CASSSFFAGETQYF
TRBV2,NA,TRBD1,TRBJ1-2,TGTGCCAGCAGCGTGGGACAGGTCGAGGGGGATGGCTACACCTTC,CASSVGQVEGDGYTF
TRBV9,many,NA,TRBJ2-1,TGTGCCAGCAGCGGTGGGGCTGGGACGAATTGGGTCTACAATGAGCAGTTCTTC,CASSGGAGTNWVYNEQFF
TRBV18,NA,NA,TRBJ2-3,TGTGCCAGCTCACCGACCACAGATACGCAGTATTTT,CASSPTTDTQYF
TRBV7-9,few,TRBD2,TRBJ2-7,TGTGCCAGCAGCCCCGGACTAGCGGAGTTCTACGAGCAGTACTTC,CASSPGLAEFYEQYF
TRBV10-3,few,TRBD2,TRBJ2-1,TGTGCCATCAGGCACGGGACTAGCGGGACGTACAATGAGCAGTTCTTC,CAIRHGTSGTYNEQFF
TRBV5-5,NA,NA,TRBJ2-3,TGTGCCAGCAGCTTGGACGCGCCAGATACGCAGTATTTT,CASSLDAPDTQYF
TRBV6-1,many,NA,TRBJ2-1,TGTGCCAGCAGTGAACTTGGCGGGATCGCCTACAATGAGCAGTTCTTC,CASSELGGIAYNEQFF
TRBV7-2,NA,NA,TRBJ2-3,TGTGCCAGCAGCCCCGGACAGTCCTCACATACGCAGTATTTT,CASSPGQSSHTQYF
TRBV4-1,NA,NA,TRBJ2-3,TGTGCCAGCAGCCAAGCTCGGGGGACTAGCACAGATACGCAGTATTTT,CASSQARGTSTDTQYF
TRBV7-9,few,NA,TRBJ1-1,TGTGCCAGCAGCTTAGGGCTAGGGGCGATCGACACTGAAGCTTTCTTT,CASSLGLGAIDTEAFF
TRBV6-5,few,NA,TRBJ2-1,TGTGCCGCTTACTACTCCTACAATGAGCAGTTCTTC,CAAYYSYNEQFF
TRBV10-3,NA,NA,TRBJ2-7,TGTGCCATCAGTGAGTCGCGAGGGGTCCACGAGCAGTACTTC,CAISESRGVHEQYF
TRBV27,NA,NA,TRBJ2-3,TGTGCCAGCACTCGTTCTAGACTCGGCACAGATACGCAGTATTTT,CASTRSRLGTDTQYF
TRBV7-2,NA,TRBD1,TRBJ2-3,TGTGCCAGCAGCCTTAACAGGGGGCGGACAGATACGCAGTATTTT,CASSLNRGRTDTQYF
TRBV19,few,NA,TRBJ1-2,TGTGCCGGTTACCAGGCCGCAGCGTATAACTATGGCTACACCTTC,CAGYQAAAYNYGYTF
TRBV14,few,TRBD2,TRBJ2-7,TGTGCCAGCAGCCCTCTAGCGGGAGGATCCTACGAGCAGTACTTC,CASSPLAGGSYEQYF
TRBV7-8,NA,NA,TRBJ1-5,TGTGCCAGCAGCTTAGGTTCAGATCAGCCCCAGCATTTT,CASSLGSDQPQHF
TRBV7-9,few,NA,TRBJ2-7,TGTGCCAGCAGCTTAGGAGCAGGGTTGAAGTTTGACGAGCAGTACTTC,CASSLGAGLKFDEQYF
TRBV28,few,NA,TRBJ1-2,TGTGCCAGCGCCTCCGGGGATCCCTATGGCTACACCTTC,CASASGDPYGYTF
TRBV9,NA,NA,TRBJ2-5,TGTGCCAGCAGCGCGACTATGGGAGCAGAGACCCAGTACTTC,CASSATMGAETQYF
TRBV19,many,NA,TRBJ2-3,TGTGCCAGTAGTATTCGATATGAAGATACGCAGTATTTT,CASSIRYEDTQYF
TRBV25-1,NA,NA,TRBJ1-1,TGTGCCAGCAGTGAATATAAGAGCACTGAAGCTTTCTTT,CASSEYKSTEAFF
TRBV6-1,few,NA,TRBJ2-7,TGTGCCAGCAGTGATTCAGGGCTATCCTCCTACGAGCAGTACTTC,CASSDSGLSSYEQYF
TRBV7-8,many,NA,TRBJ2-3,TGTGCCAGCAGCTTATATGGGGAACTTGTAGATACGCAGTATTTT,CASSLYGELVDTQYF
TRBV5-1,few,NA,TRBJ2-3,TGCGCCAGCAGCTTGGATCTTCCCACAGATACGCAGTATTTT,CASSLDLPTDTQYF
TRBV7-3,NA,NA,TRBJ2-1,TGTGCCAGCAGCTTACAATTAGACAATGAGCAGTTCTTC,CASSLQLDNEQFF
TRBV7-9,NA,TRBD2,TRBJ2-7,TGTGCCAGCAGCTTGGGACTAGCCTCCTCCGAGCAGTACTTC,CASSLGLASSEQYF
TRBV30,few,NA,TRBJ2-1,TGTGCCTGGAGTGATAACCTCTTCCCTAGCCCCCTGGACAATGAGCAGTTCTTC,CAWSDNLFPSPLDNEQFF
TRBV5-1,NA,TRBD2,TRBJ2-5,TGCGCCAGCAGCCTCGGGACTAGCGCTGGAGAGACCCAGTACTTC,CASSLGTSAGETQYF
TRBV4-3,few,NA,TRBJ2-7,TGCGCCAGCAGCCGAGAACAGTACACGGCCTACGAGCAGTACTTC,CASSREQYTAYEQYF
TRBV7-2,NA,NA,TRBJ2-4,TGTGCCAGCAGCCCCGGGGTAGCCAAAAACATTCAGTACTTC,CASSPGVAKNIQYF
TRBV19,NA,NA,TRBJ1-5,TGTGCCAGTAGTATTTCCTCGTTGGGTTTTGGCAATCAGCCCCAGCATTTT,CASSISSLGFGNQPQHF
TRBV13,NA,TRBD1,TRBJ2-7,TGTGCCAGCAGCAAAAAAACAGGGGGCATATCCTACGAGCAGTACTTC,CASSKKTGGISYEQYF
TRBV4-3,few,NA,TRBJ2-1,TGCGCCAGCAGCCTTTCGGGGCAGGCTGAGCAGTTCTTC,CASSLSGQAEQFF
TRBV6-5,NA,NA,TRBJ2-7,TGTGCCAGCACCGAAGGGCTGTCCTACGAGCAGTACTTC,CASTEGLSYEQYF
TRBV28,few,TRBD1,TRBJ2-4,TGTGCCAGCAGTTCACAGGGGGAAGGTGGAAACATTCAGTACTTC,CASSSQGEGGNIQYF
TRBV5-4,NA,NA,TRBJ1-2,TGTGCCAGCAGCCTGGGACAAGCTAACTATGGCTACACCTTC,CASSLGQANYGYTF
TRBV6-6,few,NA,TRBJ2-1,TGTGCCAGCAGTCCCGGGTTAACCTACAATGAGCAGTTCTTC,CASSPGLTYNEQFF
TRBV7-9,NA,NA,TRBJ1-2,TGTGCCAGCAGCTTATTCTACCCCGCTGGCTACACCTTC,CASSLFYPAGYTF
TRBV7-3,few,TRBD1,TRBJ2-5,TGTGCCAGCAGCCGGGACAGGGGAGAGACCCAGTACTTC,CASSRDRGETQYF
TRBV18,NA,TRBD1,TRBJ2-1,TGTGCCAGCTCACCTTTGACAGGGTCCTACAATGAGCAGTTCTTC,CASSPLTGSYNEQFF
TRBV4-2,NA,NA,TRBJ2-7,TGTGCCAGCAGCCAAGATTGGGGGGCTGGGAAGGCCTACGAGCAGTACTTC,CASSQDWGAGKAYEQYF
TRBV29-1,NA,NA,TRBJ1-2,TGCAGCACCAGGGAGAACTATGGCTACACCTTC,CSTRENYGYTF
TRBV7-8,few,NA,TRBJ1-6,TGTGCCAGCAGCTATTCGAAACAGGGTGAGGATTCACCCCTCCACTTT,CASSYSKQGEDSPLHF
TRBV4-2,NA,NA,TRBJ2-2,TGTGCCAGCAGCTTGGGTAGTAGGCAGATGACCGGGGAGCTGTTTTTT,CASSLGSRQMTGELFF
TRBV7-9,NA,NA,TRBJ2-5,TGTGCCAGCATACCAGGGCGCGGGGAGACCCAGTACTTC,CASIPGRGETQYF
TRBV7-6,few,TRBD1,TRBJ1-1,TGTGCCAGCAGCATCCAGACAGGGGACGCTGAAGCTTTCTTT,CASSIQTGDAEAFF
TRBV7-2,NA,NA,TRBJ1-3,TGTGCCAGCAGCTTCGGGCAGAGCTCTGGAAACACCATATATTTT,CASSFGQSSGNTIYF